This TCR beta chain was observed in a study of T-cell reconstitution after alpha-beta-depleted transplantation in children. This clonotype occurred many times. Unique molecular identifiers featured in how the TCRbeta library was prepared. Using its own MiXCR run on the PCR reads, TCRdb lists one record per CDR3 protein. The data hold a few hundred thousand distinct CDR3 sequences, with under 15% observed a single time. The receptor's source is a human donor who donated a stem cell graft to a child with combined immunodeficiency. The sample was PBMCs from the stem cell graft donor, taken from the stem cell graft.

The CDR3 bases are TGCGCCAGCAGCTTGAGGGTTGTGACTAGCGGGACCACAGATACGCAGTATTTT. Its protein product is CASSLRVVTSGTTDTQYF. V gene TRBV5-1 combines with J gene TRBJ2-3; 11 positions agree with TRBD2. This CDR3 is 18 amino acids long. Unmatched junction bases numbered 9, after V lost 1 base and J lost 2 bases. CDR1 and CDR2 (germline): SGHRS, YFSETQ. Using reference TRBV5-1 and TRBJ2-3 for the parts outside the CDR3, the full variable domain is KAGVTQTPRYLIKTRGQQVTLSCSPISGHRSVSWYQQTPGQGLQFLFEYFSETQRNKGNFPGRFSGRQFSNSRSEMNVSTLELGDSALYLCASSLRVVTSGTTDTQYFGPGTRLTVL.